This T cell receptor (beta chain) was identified during a study of blood T cell repertoires in COVID-19 (dated by TCRdb to about 2020). General notes on the study: The collaborator samples originated in the United States, Italy and Spain and spanned the acute and convalescent phases of COVID-19. The samples were drawn from two sources: the first 160 participants of the ongoing ImmuneRACE study, and fewer than 1,500 subjects contributed by 6 global collaborators. A freely available public database, intended as a resource for researchers studying the immune response to SARS-CoV-2, is where the repertoires were released. A de-identified subject ID, COVID-19 status, age in years and sex were almost always included in the sample metadata. Where available, HLA class I and class II types were taken from metadata supplied by the sample provider and were not determined by assay-based typing. The dataset comprised deeply sampled blood TCRbeta repertoires from subjects exposed to, actively infected with, or recovered from COVID-19. The prospective study material was composed of cDNA or gDNA derived from T cells, B-cell-depleted T cells, or PBMCs. Points the paper makes about the study in general: Clinical and demographic metadata were provided uncurated, with the amount varying by source and participant.

This clone has just a few counts. Its specific antigen is unknown. Base qualities are missing; no much larger clone stands one base away. TCRbeta CDR3 regions were amplified from genomic DNA by means of the immunoSEQ Assay, a bias-controlled multiplex PCR. Per the source publication's procedure: The number of nucleated cells in each sample was estimated by amplification of reference gene primers within the assay. To quantify the absolute abundance of each unique TCRbeta CDR3 rearrangement, sequence reads were collapsed and filtered. Productive Simpson clonality was computed per sample as the square root of Simpson's diversity index over productive rearrangements. Entries here come from immuneACCESS through TCRdb and include only in-frame sequences with V and J called. Some clones fail to appear in such tables; in the studies checked, an unresolved V gene covers under half of the shortfall, and the cause of the remainder is unknown. V, J and clone size are those of that table, while D and trimming were read from the DNA. The sample table shows a few hundred thousand clones, and roughly 80% are seen once. The ten largest clones take up approximately 5% of the sample.

V is shortened by 5 bases, J by 0 bases, and the region joining them spans 10 bases. The CDR3 runs 14 residues from the cysteine to the phenylalanine. The sequence is cut down to CDR3 DNA, 42 bases in frame from base 1. The germline V gene provides CDR1 SGHVS and CDR2 FNYEAQ. Participants in the prospective study were aged roughly 18 to 100 years, lived in about two dozen United States geographic areas, and enrolled through a virtual design. In the prospective study, cohorts were assigned on the basis of participant-reported clinical history obtained from a screening survey and a study questionnaire. Exposed participants were defined as having been in contact with someone with a PCR-confirmed or clinician-diagnosed COVID-19 case within 2 weeks of study entry. Each participant in the prospective study had whole blood, serum and a nasopharyngeal or oropharyngeal swab collected by mobile phlebotomists. Over an approximately 2-month period, participants in the prospective study had the option of providing additional blood draws and questionnaires. Before DNA extraction, blood samples from the prospective study were shipped at room temperature or frozen.

The rearrangement joined TRBV7-6 to TRBJ1-2; too little of a D gene remains to name it. This TCR was sampled from a man in his forties who had been exposed to COVID-19. The sequenced sample consisted of PBMCs or T cells enriched from blood (not recorded which). CDR3 loop: CASSPWEANYGYTF. The DNA reads TGTGCCAGCAGCCCATGGGAGGCTAACTATGGCTACACCTTC.